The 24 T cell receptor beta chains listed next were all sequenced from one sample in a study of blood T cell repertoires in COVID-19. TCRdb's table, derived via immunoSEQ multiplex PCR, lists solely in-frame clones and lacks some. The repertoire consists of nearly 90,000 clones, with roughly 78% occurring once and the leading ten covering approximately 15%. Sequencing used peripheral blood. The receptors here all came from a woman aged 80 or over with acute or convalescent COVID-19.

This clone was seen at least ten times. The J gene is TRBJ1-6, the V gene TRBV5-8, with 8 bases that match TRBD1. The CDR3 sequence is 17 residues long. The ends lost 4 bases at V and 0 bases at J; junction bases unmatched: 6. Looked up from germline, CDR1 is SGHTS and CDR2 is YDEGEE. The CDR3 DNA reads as TGTGCCAGCAGCCCGGACAGGGATGGCTCCTATAATTCACCCCTCCACTTT. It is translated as CASSPDRDGSYNSPLHF.

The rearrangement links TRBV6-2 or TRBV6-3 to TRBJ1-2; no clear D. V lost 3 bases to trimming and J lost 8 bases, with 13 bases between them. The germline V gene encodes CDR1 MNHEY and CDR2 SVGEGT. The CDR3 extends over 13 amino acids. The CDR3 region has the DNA TGTGCCAGCAGTTATAACCCTCGGAGAGGCTACACCTTC. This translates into CASSYNPRRGYTF.

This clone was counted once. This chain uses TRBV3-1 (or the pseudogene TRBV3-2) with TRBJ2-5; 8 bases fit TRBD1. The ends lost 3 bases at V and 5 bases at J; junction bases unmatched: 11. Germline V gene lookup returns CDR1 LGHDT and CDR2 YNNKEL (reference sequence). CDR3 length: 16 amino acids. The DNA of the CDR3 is TGTGCCAGCAGCCAGGCCTCAGGGGGCGCATGGGAGACCCAGTACTTC. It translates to CASSQASGGAWETQYF.

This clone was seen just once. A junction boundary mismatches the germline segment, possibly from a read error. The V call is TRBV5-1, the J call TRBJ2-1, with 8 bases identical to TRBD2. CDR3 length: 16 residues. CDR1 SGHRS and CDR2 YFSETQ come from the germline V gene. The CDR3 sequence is CARSSRGGASYNEQFF. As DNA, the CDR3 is TGCGCCCGCAGCTCCCGGGGGGGGGCGTCCTACAATGAGCAGTTCTTC.

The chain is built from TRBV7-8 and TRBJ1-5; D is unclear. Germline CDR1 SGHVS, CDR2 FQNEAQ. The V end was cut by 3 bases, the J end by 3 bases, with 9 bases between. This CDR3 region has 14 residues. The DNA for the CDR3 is TGTGCCAGCAGCTTTAGACTATCCAATCAGCCCCAGCATTTT. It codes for CASSFRLSNQPQHF.

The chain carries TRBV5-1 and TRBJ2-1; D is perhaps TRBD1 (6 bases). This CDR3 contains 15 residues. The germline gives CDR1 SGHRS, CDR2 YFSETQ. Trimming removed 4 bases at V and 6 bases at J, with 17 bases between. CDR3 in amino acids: CASSTGQSKGNEQFF. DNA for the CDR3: TGCGCCAGCAGCACAGGACAGTCTAAGGGCAATGAGCAGTTCTTC. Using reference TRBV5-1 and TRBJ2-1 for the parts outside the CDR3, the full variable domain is KAGVTQTPRYLIKTRGQQVTLSCSPISGHRSVSWYQQTPGQGLQFLFEYFSETQRNKGNFPGRFSGRQFSNSRSEMNVSTLELGDSALYLCASSTGQSKGNEQFFGPGTRLTVL.

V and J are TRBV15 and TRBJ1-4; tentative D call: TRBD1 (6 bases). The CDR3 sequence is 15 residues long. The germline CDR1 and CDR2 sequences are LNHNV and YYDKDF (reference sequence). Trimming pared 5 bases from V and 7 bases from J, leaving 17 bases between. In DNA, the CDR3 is TGTGCCACCAGCGGTGAGGGGGGGCCGTCTGAAAAACTGTTTTTT. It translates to CATSGEGGPSEKLFF.

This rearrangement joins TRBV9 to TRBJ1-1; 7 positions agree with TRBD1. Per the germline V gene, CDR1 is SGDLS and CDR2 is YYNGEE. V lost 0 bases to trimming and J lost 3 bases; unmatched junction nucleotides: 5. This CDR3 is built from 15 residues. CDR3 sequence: CASSVDGTAYTEAFF. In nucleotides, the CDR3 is TGTGCCAGCAGCGTAGACGGGACAGCATACACTGAAGCTTTCTTT.

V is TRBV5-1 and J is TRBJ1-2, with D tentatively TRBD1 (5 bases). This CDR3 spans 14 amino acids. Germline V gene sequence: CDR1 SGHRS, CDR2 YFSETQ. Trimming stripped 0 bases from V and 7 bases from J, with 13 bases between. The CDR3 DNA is TGCGCCAGCAGCTTGGCGGGCAGGGAATCTGGCTACACCTTC. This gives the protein CASSLAGRESGYTF.

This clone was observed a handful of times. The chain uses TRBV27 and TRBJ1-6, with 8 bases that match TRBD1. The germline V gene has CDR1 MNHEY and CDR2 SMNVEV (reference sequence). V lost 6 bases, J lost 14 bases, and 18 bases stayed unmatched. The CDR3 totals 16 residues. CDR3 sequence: CASRQSGTGPFSSLHF. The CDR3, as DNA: TGTGCCAGCAGGCAATCCGGGACAGGTCCTTTTTCGTCCCTCCACTTT.

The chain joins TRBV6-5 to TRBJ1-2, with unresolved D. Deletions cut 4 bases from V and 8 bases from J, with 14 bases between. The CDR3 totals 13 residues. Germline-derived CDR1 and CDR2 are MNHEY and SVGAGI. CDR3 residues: CASSSLGVGGYTF. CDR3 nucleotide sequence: TGTGCCAGCAGTTCACTCGGGGTTGGGGGCTACACCTTC.

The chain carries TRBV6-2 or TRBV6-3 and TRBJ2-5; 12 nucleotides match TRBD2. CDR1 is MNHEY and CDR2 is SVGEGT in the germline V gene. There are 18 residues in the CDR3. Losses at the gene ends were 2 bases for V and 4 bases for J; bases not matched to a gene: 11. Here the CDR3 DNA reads TGTGCCAGCAGTTACGCTAAGGCTAGCGGGGGGGATCGAGAGACCCAGTACTTC. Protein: CASSYAKASGGDRETQYF.

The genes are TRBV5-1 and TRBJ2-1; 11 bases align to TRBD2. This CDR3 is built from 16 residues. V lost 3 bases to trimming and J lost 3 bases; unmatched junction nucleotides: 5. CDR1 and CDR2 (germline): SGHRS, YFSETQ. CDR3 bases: TGCGCCAGCAGCTCAACTAGCGGGGGAATCTACAATGAGCAGTTCTTC. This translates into CASSSTSGGIYNEQFF.

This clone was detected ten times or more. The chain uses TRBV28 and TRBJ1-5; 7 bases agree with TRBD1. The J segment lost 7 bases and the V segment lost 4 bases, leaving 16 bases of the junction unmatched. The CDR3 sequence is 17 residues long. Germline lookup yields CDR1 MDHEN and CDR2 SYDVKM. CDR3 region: CASSSPYAEQGYQPQHF. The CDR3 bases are TGTGCCAGCAGTTCCCCTTATGCGGAACAGGGGTACCAGCCCCAGCATTTT.

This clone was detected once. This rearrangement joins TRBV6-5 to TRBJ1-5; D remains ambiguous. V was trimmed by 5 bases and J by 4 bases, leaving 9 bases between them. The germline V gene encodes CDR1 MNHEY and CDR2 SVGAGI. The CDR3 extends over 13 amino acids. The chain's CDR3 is CASSIFPNQPQHF. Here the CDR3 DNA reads TGTGCCAGCAGTATATTCCCTAATCAGCCCCAGCATTTT.

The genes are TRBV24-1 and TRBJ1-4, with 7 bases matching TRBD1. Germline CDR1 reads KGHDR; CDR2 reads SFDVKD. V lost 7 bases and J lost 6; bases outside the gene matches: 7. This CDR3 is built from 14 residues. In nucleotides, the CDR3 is TGTGCCACCAGGGGGAAGGGGGCTGATGAAAAACTGTTTTTT. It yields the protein CATRGKGADEKLFF.

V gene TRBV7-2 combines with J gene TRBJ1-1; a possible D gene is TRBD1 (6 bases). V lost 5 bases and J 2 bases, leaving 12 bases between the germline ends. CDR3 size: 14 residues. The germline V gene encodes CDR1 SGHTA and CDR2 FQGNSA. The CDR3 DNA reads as TGTGCCAGCAGCCTATCAGGGGTAAACACTGAAGCTTTCTTT. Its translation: CASSLSGVNTEAFF. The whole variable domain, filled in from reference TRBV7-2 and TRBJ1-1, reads GAGVSQSPSNKVTEKGKDVELRCDPISGHTALYWYRQSLGQGLEFLIYFQGNSAPDKSGLPSDRFSAERTGGSVSTLTIQRTQQEDSAVYLCASSLSGVNTEAFFGQGTRLTVV.

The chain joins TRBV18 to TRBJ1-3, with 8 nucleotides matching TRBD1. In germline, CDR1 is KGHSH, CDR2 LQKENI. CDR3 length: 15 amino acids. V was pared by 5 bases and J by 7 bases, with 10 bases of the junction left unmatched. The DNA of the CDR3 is TGTGCCAGCTCATCCCGGACAGGGTTGGACAACACCATATATTTT. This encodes CASSSRTGLDNTIYF.

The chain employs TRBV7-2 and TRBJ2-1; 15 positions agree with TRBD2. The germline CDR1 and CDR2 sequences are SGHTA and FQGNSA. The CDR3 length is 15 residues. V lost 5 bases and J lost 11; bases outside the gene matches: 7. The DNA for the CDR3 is TGTGCCAGCAGCCAGACCGGGACTAGCGGGGGGCAGCAGTTCTTC. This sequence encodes CASSQTGTSGGQQFF.

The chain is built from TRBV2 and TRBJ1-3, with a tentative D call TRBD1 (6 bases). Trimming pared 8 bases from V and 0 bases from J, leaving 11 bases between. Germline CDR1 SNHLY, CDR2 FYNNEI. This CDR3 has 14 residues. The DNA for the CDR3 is TGTGCCAGCTTCCAAGGGGGCTCTGGAAACACCATATATTTT. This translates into CASFQGGSGNTIYF.

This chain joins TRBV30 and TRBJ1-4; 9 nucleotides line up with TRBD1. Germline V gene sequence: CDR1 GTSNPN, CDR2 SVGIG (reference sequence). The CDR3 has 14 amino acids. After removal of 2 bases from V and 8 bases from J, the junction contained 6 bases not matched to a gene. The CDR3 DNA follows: TGTGCCTGGAGTTTCGGGACAGGGTTAGAAAAACTGTTTTTT. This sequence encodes CAWSFGTGLEKLFF. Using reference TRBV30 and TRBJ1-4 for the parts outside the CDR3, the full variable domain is SQTIHQWPATLVQPVGSPLSLECTVEGTSNPNLYWYRQAAGRGLQLLFYSVGIGQISSEVPQNLSASRPQDRQFILSSKKLLLSDSGFYLCAWSFGTGLEKLFFGSGTQLSVL.

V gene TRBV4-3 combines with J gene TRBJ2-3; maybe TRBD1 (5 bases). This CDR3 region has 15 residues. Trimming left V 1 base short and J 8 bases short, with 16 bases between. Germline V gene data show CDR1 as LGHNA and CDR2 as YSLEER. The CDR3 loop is CASSQGGPETTTQYF. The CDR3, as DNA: TGCGCCAGCAGCCAAGGGGGCCCCGAGACAACTACGCAGTATTTT.

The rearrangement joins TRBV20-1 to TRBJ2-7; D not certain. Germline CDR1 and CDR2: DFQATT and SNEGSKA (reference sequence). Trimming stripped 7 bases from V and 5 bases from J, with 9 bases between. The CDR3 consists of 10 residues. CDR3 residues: CSGYYNEQYF. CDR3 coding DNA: TGCAGTGGGTACTACAACGAGCAGTACTTC.

CDR3 DNA sequence: TGTGCCAGCAGCTCCGGGACTAGCTCATCCACAGATACGCAGTATTTT. Translating it yields CASSSGTSSSTDTQYF. This chain uses TRBV5-4 with TRBJ2-3, with 9 nucleotides matching TRBD2. The CDR3 has 16 residues. The trim removed 3 bases at V and 2 bases at J, leaving 7 bases unmatched. Germline V CDR1 and CDR2: SGHNT, YYREEE (reference sequence).